What follows are 30 T cell receptor beta chains derived from one specimen sequenced in a study of blood T cells in healthy people across ages. PCR was performed a second time for roughly 7 to 12 cycles using a sample-barcoded 5' primer and a J-beta primer mix. TCRdb recomputed calls from the 5' RACE reads with MiXCR, one row per CDR3 protein. The table includes about 800,000 distinct CDR3 sequences, 20% to 25% detected once. These data were also filed under a second study, of T cells of mothers and their children.

The sample was blood. These receptor sequences come from a boy aged 5-17 years in good health.

J is TRBJ2-5 and V is TRBV20-1, with D perhaps TRBD2 (6 bases). The CDR3 runs 14 residues. Trimming pared 0 bases from V and 5 bases from J, leaving 13 bases between. Germline CDR1 reads DFQATT; CDR2 reads SNEGSKA (reference sequence). CDR3 coding DNA: TGCAGTGCTAGAGATTTGACCCGGGGGGAGACCCAGTACTTC. Protein: CSARDLTRGETQYF.

The table lists this clonotype with a few counts. The J gene is TRBJ1-2, the V gene TRBV7-3; TRBD1 agrees at 9 bases. V trimming: 4 bases; J trimming: 7 bases; junction bases outside the gene matches: 4. From germline, CDR1 is SGHTA and CDR2 FQGTGA. This CDR3 is built from 13 residues. The CDR3: CASSSTGGGGYTF. The DNA for the CDR3 is TGTGCCAGCAGCTCCACAGGGGGCGGTGGCTACACCTTC.

The V and J genes are TRBV7-9 and TRBJ2-3; 8 bases are shared with TRBD2. This CDR3 is 14 amino acids long. Germline lookup yields CDR1 SEHNR and CDR2 FQNEAQ (reference sequence). In DNA, the CDR3 is TGTGCTAGCGGGGCATCTTCTAGCACAGATACGCAGTATTTT. This codes for CASGASSSTDTQYF.

There are a few counts of this clonotype. The V call is TRBV18, the J call TRBJ2-4; 9 bases are shared with TRBD2. Germline assignment: CDR1 KGHSH and CDR2 LQKENI. V trimming: 0 bases; J trimming: 7 bases; junction bases outside the gene matches: 13. The CDR3 is 18 amino acids. CDR3: CASSPPMTSGPEGNIQYF. The CDR3 DNA is TGTGCCAGCTCACCACCCATGACTAGCGGACCCGAAGGGAACATTCAGTACTTC.

This clonotype was detected a few times. The V gene is TRBV9, the J gene TRBJ2-3; tentatively, D is TRBD2 (7 bases). With 0 bases removed from V and 4 bases from J, the gap between germline ends came to 15 bases. The CDR3 contains 16 residues. In germline, CDR1 is SGDLS, CDR2 YYNGEE. In nucleotides, the CDR3 is TGTGCCAGCAGCGTAGTACTGGGGGGGCTCCCAGATACGCAGTATTTT. Its protein is CASSVVLGGLPDTQYF. Drawing the rest from reference TRBV9 and TRBJ2-3, the complete variable domain is DSGVTQTPKHLITATGQRVTLRCSPRSGDLSVYWYQQSLDQGLQFLIQYYNGEERAKGNILERFSAQQFPDLHSELNLSSLELGDSALYFCASSVVLGGLPDTQYFGPGTRLTVL.

This clonotype was detected only a few times. The CDR3 DNA is TGCAGCGTTGGCCCTTCCGGGGGCCGGAGGACAGATACGCAGTATTTT. Encoded protein: CSVGPSGGRRTDTQYF. V gene TRBV29-1 combines with J gene TRBJ2-3; tentatively, D is TRBD1 or TRBD2 (6 bases each). Germline V CDR1 and CDR2: SQVTM, ANQGSEA. Between the trimmed V and J ends, which lost 4 bases and 3 bases, there was a span of 20 bases. The CDR3 loop spans 16 amino acids.

The chain combines TRBV28 with TRBJ1-5; D possibly corresponds to TRBD1 (5 bases). V dropped 5 bases and J dropped 9 bases, with 11 bases sitting between them. Germline lookup yields CDR1 MDHEN and CDR2 SYDVKM. This CDR3 is 12 amino acids long. The DNA of the CDR3 is TGTGCCAGCAGTCAGGGTGATCGGCCCCAGCATTTT. Residues: CASSQGDRPQHF.

This clonotype showed up many times. CDR3 nucleotides: TGTGCCAGCAGCAAAACAGGGGAAGTTCAGCCCCAGCATTTT. Its protein is CASSKTGEVQPQHF. The V gene is TRBV6-2 or TRBV6-3, the J gene TRBJ1-5, with 7 positions matching TRBD1. V lost 6 bases and J lost 6; bases outside the gene matches: 8. Per the germline V gene, CDR1 is MNHEY and CDR2 is SVGEGT. This CDR3 contains 14 residues.

Only a few counts were recorded for this clonotype. The CDR3 protein is CASSLNPIHEQFF. CDR3 nucleotides: TGTGCCAGCAGCCTGAATCCGATTCATGAGCAGTTCTTC. The chain joins TRBV7-3 to TRBJ2-1; D gene ambiguous. The CDR3 runs 13 residues. Trimming cost V 5 bases and J 8 bases, with 13 bases left between them. CDR1 is SGHTA, CDR2 FQGTGA, per germline. Using reference TRBV7-3 and TRBJ2-1 for the parts outside the CDR3, the full variable domain is GAGVSQTPSNKVTEKGKYVELRCDPISGHTALYWYRQSLGQGPEFLIYFQGTGAADDSGLPNDRFFAVRPEGSVSTLKIQRTERGDSAVYLCASSLNPIHEQFFGPGTRLTVL.

This clonotype was detected many times. The rearrangement links TRBV29-1 to TRBJ1-1; D is unclear. Trimming pared 1 base from V and 0 bases from J, leaving 3 bases between. The CDR3 loop spans 12 amino acids. Germline values: CDR1 SQVTM, CDR2 ANQGSEA. CDR3 nucleotide sequence: TGCAGCGTTGAAGGGATGAACACTGAAGCTTTCTTT. Translation gives CSVEGMNTEAFF.

The V gene is TRBV19, the J gene TRBJ2-1; D remains ambiguous. Judging by the DNA end, TRBJ2-7 fits better; the J call may be wrong. The CDR3 contains 13 residues. Germline values: CDR1 LNHDA, CDR2 SQIVND (reference sequence). For the CDR3, the DNA is TGTGCCAGTAGTGTACAGAGTACCTACGAGCAGTACTTC. Protein sequence: CASSVQSTYEQYF.

V and J are TRBV4-2 and TRBJ2-1; 8 nucleotides agree with TRBD2. The CDR3 consists of 18 residues. The trim removed 1 base at V and 1 base at J, leaving 9 bases unmatched. Germline V gene sequence: CDR1 LGHNA, CDR2 YNFKEQ. CDR3 amino acids: CASSQVDREGGSYNEQFF. CDR3 coding DNA: TGTGCCAGCAGCCAAGTGGATCGGGAGGGTGGGTCCTACAATGAGCAGTTCTTC.

The V gene is TRBV9, the J gene TRBJ2-7; D is undetermined. This CDR3 is built from 14 residues. V lost 5 bases and J 0 bases, leaving 12 bases between the germline ends. CDR1 SGDLS and CDR2 YYNGEE come from the germline V gene. The CDR3 protein is CASSGGANSYEQYF. In DNA form, the CDR3 reads TGTGCCAGCAGTGGCGGAGCGAACTCCTACGAGCAGTACTTC.

This clonotype was found a few times. The chain carries TRBV6-4 and TRBJ2-5; 14 bases match TRBD2. The DNA end is more similar to TRBJ2-1, so the J call may be wrong. The CDR3 runs to 14 residues. Per the germline V gene, CDR1 is MRHNA and CDR2 is SNTAGT. The CDR3 is CASPGLAGGEEQFF. Here the CDR3 DNA reads TGTGCCAGCCCCGGACTAGCGGGAGGAGAGGAGCAGTTCTTC.

A single count supports this clonotype. The chain joins TRBV12-3 or TRBV12-4 to TRBJ2-6; 8 bases map to TRBD1. V lost 6 bases and J lost 0; bases outside the gene matches: 7. CDR3 length equals 17 residues. The CDR3 reads CASSPGQVFSGANVLTF. CDR3 nucleotide sequence: TGTGCCAGCAGCCCGGGACAGGTTTTCTCTGGGGCCAACGTCCTGACTTTC.

V and J are TRBV6-5 and TRBJ2-7; 7 nucleotides line up with TRBD2. The trim removed 4 bases at V and 7 bases at J, leaving 10 bases unmatched. The CDR3 extends over 14 amino acids. Germline values: CDR1 MNHEY, CDR2 SVGAGI. As DNA, the CDR3 is TGTGCCAGCAGTTCGGGACTAACGCCTCGGGAGCAGTACTTC. Encoded protein: CASSSGLTPREQYF.

This clonotype has only a few counts. This rearrangement joins TRBV20-1 to TRBJ2-5; 11 positions agree with TRBD2. The CDR3 has 15 residues. The germline CDR1 and CDR2 sequences are DFQATT and SNEGSKA (reference sequence). Trimming removed 3 bases from V and 2 bases from J; junction bases left unmatched: 5. CDR3 DNA: TGCAGTGCTAGTGTAGCGGGAGGGGGGCAAGAGACCCAGTACTTC. It specifies CSASVAGGGQETQYF.

The V call is TRBV12-3 or TRBV12-4, the J call TRBJ1-4; 10 nucleotides align to TRBD1. The CDR3 is 17 amino acids. V was pared by 4 bases and J by 0 bases, with 5 bases of the junction left unmatched. The DNA of the CDR3 is TGTGCCAGCAGTTCCTGGACAGGGGGTACAACTAATGAAAAACTGTTTTTT. This encodes CASSSWTGGTTNEKLFF.

This clonotype was seen a few times. V usage is TRBV29-1 and J usage is TRBJ2-5, with 10 bases matching TRBD1. Looked up from germline, CDR1 is SQVTM and CDR2 is ANQGSEA. With V trimmed by 5 bases and J by 7 bases, 10 bases remained unmatched. This CDR3 contains 14 residues. CDR3 DNA sequence: TGCAGCGTTCTGGGGACAGGGGACTTGGGGACCCAGTACTTC. It is translated as CSVLGTGDLGTQYF.

In its sample, this clonotype was seen a few times. The chain joins TRBV3-1 to TRBJ2-6; no firm D call. V was pared by 1 base and J by 4 bases, with 5 bases between. CDR1 is LGHDT, CDR2 YNNKEL, per germline (reference sequence). The CDR3 runs 14 residues. CDR3 DNA: TGTGCCAGCAGCCAAGGTGTCGGGGCCAACGTCCTGACTTTC. Encoded protein: CASSQGVGANVLTF.

V is TRBV12-3 or TRBV12-4 and J is TRBJ1-1; D not certain. V lost 3 bases and J 5 bases, leaving 10 bases between the germline ends. The CDR3 spans 13 residues. CDR3 region: CASSLGPWTEAFF. DNA of the CDR3: TGTGCCAGCAGTTTGGGCCCCTGGACTGAAGCTTTCTTT.

The V call is TRBV14, the J call TRBJ2-1, with 8 bases fitting TRBD2. The V gene end was trimmed by 0 bases and the J gene end by 2 bases; junction bases not matched to a gene: 9. Germline CDR1 and CDR2: SGHDN and FVKESK. There are 18 residues in the CDR3. CDR3 sequence: CASSQDVGRALPYNEQFF. In DNA, the CDR3 is TGTGCCAGCAGCCAAGACGTCGGGAGGGCCTTACCCTACAATGAGCAGTTCTTC.

This clonotype has more than one count but fewer than ten. The chain links TRBV28 to TRBJ2-5; D call uncertain. This CDR3 has 13 residues. V was clipped by 2 bases and J by 5 bases, with 9 bases between them. Looked up from germline, CDR1 is MDHEN and CDR2 is SYDVKM. CDR3 in DNA: TGTGCCAGCAGTTTAAGTATTGGGGAGACCCAGTACTTC. This translates into CASSLSIGETQYF.

The rearrangement joins TRBV29-1 to TRBJ2-6; D might be TRBD2 (6 bases). The CDR3 covers 16 residues. Germline V lookup: CDR1 SQVTM, CDR2 ANQGSEA. Deletions cut 1 base from V and 0 bases from J, with 10 bases between. DNA of the CDR3: TGCAGCGTTGAAGGGAGGGACCTCTCTGGGGCCAACGTCCTGACTTTC. Protein product: CSVEGRDLSGANVLTF.

The V call is TRBV3-1, the J call TRBJ2-1; D is ambiguous. The germline CDR1 and CDR2 sequences are LGHDT and YNNKEL (reference sequence). The CDR3 runs to 12 residues. V was pared by 1 base and J by 8 bases, with 6 bases between. The CDR3 DNA reads as TGTGCCAGCAGCCAAGTTAATTATGAGCAGTTCTTC. Its translation: CASSQVNYEQFF.

The sample holds a few counts of this clonotype. The CDR3 DNA reads TGTGCCAGCAGTGGGGGAGCGGGGGGCGGTGAAAAACTGTTTTTT. Amino acids: CASSGGAGGGEKLFF. The chain recombines TRBV6-5 with TRBJ1-4, with a tentative D call TRBD1 (6 bases). V was trimmed by 5 bases and J by 7 bases, leaving 17 bases between them. Germline V gene sequence: CDR1 MNHEY, CDR2 SVGAGI. There are 15 residues in the CDR3.

This clonotype showed up just a few times. The rearrangement uses TRBV29-1 and TRBJ2-1; TRBD1 agrees at 8 bases. The CDR3 covers 13 residues. Germline V gene sequence: CDR1 SQVTM, CDR2 ANQGSEA. The V gene end was trimmed by 6 bases and the J gene end by 7 bases; junction bases not matched to a gene: 8. As DNA, the CDR3 is TGCAGCGTGGACAGGGATACAGTTAATGAGCAGTTCTTC. Residues: CSVDRDTVNEQFF.

The chain combines TRBV7-3 with TRBJ2-5, with D perhaps TRBD1 (5 bases). This CDR3 is built from 16 residues. Trimming shortened V by 1 base and J by 4 bases, and 16 bases separated the two germline ends. Germline-derived CDR1 and CDR2 are SGHTA and FQGTGA. CDR3 in amino acids: CASSLSLLSGAETQYF. CDR3 DNA: TGTGCCAGCAGCTTAAGTCTGTTGTCTGGGGCAGAGACCCAGTACTTC.

V usage is TRBV12-3 or TRBV12-4 and J usage is TRBJ2-1, with TRBD2 matching 12 bases. V shed 3 bases, J shed 4 bases, and the junction held 4 bases outside the gene matches. The CDR3 is 16 amino acids. Here the CDR3 DNA reads TGTGCCAGCAGTTTTCTAGCGGGAGGGACTTACAATGAGCAGTTCTTC. This gives the protein CASSFLAGGTYNEQFF.

V and J are TRBV7-9 and TRBJ1-4; no definite D call. Trimming stripped 5 bases from V and 5 bases from J, with 12 bases between. The CDR3 consists of 14 residues. The germline CDR1 and CDR2 sequences are SEHNR and FQNEAQ (reference sequence). This CDR3 reads CASSPPRTNEKLFF. CDR3 bases: TGTGCCAGCAGCCCCCCCCGGACGAATGAAAAACTGTTTTTT.